Below are 17 T cell receptor beta chains sequenced from a single sample in a study of blood T cells in healthy people across ages. The use of a sample-barcoded 5' primer and a J-beta primer mix characterized a second PCR of about 7 to 12 cycles. TCRdb analysed the 5' RACE reads with MiXCR anew, one entry per CDR3 protein. The sample shows fewer than 650,000 distinct CDR3 sequences, around a quarter of them seen only once. The sample was also reused in another study, on T cells of mothers and their children.

Sequenced input: blood. The receptor set was obtained from a boy aged 2 to 10 in good health.

Only a few counts were recorded for this clonotype. This chain uses TRBV27 with TRBJ2-5, with 12 bases that match TRBD1. The CDR3 is made up of 15 amino acids. Trimming removed 6 bases from V and 5 bases from J; junction bases left unmatched: 7. Germline CDR1 is MNHEY and CDR2 is SMNVEV (reference sequence). CDR3 in amino acids: CASRSGTGGLETQYF. In DNA form, the CDR3 reads TGTGCCAGCAGATCCGGGACAGGGGGCCTGGAGACCCAGTACTTC.

The table lists this clonotype with a few counts. The rearrangement joins TRBV7-6 to TRBJ1-6, with D possibly matching TRBD1 (5 bases). CDR3 length: 13 residues. Per germline, CDR1 SGHVS and CDR2 FNYEAQ. The V and J ends lost 1 base and 8 bases respectively, with 6 bases between them. Here the CDR3 DNA reads TGTGCCAGCAGCTTAGAAGGGGATTCACCCCTCCACTTT. This codes for CASSLEGDSPLHF.

This chain uses TRBV5-5 with TRBJ2-5; D unclear. V lost 4 bases and J lost 4, with 11 bases in between. CDR1 and CDR2 (germline): SGHKS, YYEKEE (reference sequence). CDR3 size: 13 residues. The DNA for the CDR3 is TGTGCCAGCAGCCTCCACGGTGGAGAGACCCAGTACTTC. Translated, it gives CASSLHGGETQYF.

This clonotype was seen a few times. The rearrangement joins TRBV5-1 to TRBJ2-5; 8 bases align to TRBD1. The CDR3 loop spans 14 amino acids. Germline V gives CDR1 SGHRS, CDR2 YFSETQ. J was trimmed by 2 bases and V by 4 bases; bases with no gene match: 4. The CDR3 protein is CASSRWTGQETQYF. The CDR3 region has the DNA TGCGCCAGCAGCAGGTGGACAGGGCAAGAGACCCAGTACTTC.

This clonotype has a handful of counts. V usage is TRBV29-1 and J usage is TRBJ2-5; 7 nucleotides align to TRBD2. The V gene's germline CDR1 is SQVTM and CDR2 ANQGSEA. V dropped 6 bases and J dropped 0; count of bases not matched to a gene: 4. The CDR3 is 13 residues long. CDR3 in DNA: TGCAGCGTCGCACTAGCGTACCAAGAGACCCAGTACTTC. This translates into CSVALAYQETQYF.

This clonotype was observed once. The rearrangement uses TRBV2 and TRBJ2-5; tentative D call: TRBD1 (6 bases). Looked up from germline, CDR1 is SNHLY and CDR2 is FYNNEI. The length of the CDR3 is 12 residues. The V gene lost 7 bases and the J gene lost 6 bases, with 12 bases spanning the gap. CDR3 residues: CASTPRGKTQYF. DNA for the CDR3: TGTGCCAGCACCCCTAGGGGGAAGACCCAGTACTTC.

The gene calls are TRBV12-3 or TRBV12-4 and TRBJ1-1; 7 nucleotides align to TRBD1. V was clipped by 5 bases and J by 5 bases; unmatched bases: 11. There are 15 residues in the CDR3. The CDR3 DNA is TGTGCCAGCAGTCAAAACAGGGGAAGGAAGACTGAAGCTTTCTTT. As protein: CASSQNRGRKTEAFF.

This chain connects TRBV12-3 or TRBV12-4 to TRBJ2-3; TRBD1 might be the D (6 bases). This CDR3 is 12 amino acids long. The V end was cut by 6 bases, the J end by 5 bases, with 9 bases between. CDR3 sequence reads: CASSTGQDTQYF. CDR3 DNA sequence: TGTGCCAGCAGCACAGGGCAAGATACGCAGTATTTT.

The chain combines TRBV10-3 with TRBJ1-5, with D perhaps TRBD1 (5 bases). The CDR3 has 12 amino acids. CDR1 is ENHRY, CDR2 SYGVKD, per germline. V gave up 8 bases and J gave up 7 bases, with 12 bases separating them. CDR3 bases: TGTGCCATCGGACACCCGGGACAGCCCCAGCATTTT. It translates to CAIGHPGQPQHF.

The chain links TRBV6-1 to TRBJ1-5; possible D gene TRBD1, 5 bases. Looked up from germline, CDR1 is MNHNS and CDR2 is SASEGT. CDR3 length equals 13 residues. V lost 1 base to trimming and J lost 6 bases, with 7 bases between them. The CDR3 protein is CASSEVRGQPQHF. The CDR3 DNA sequence: TGTGCCAGCAGTGAAGTGAGGGGTCAGCCCCAGCATTTT.

This clonotype was counted a few times. The CDR3 coding sequence is TGTGCCAGCTCCCCGGGTCACACCTACGAGCAGTACTTC. This translates into CASSPGHTYEQYF. The chain couples TRBV18 to TRBJ2-7; D not resolved. Germline V CDR1 and CDR2: KGHSH, LQKENI. Trimming removed 6 bases at V and 2 bases at J, with 11 bases between. CDR3 length: 13 amino acids. Using reference TRBV18 and TRBJ2-7 for the parts outside the CDR3, the full variable domain is NAGVMQNPRHLVRRRGQEARLRCSPMKGHSHVYWYRQLPEEGLKFMVYLQKENIIDESGMPKERFSAEFPKEGPSILRIQQVVRGDSAAYFCASSPGHTYEQYFGPGTRLTVT.

The rearrangement joins TRBV7-2 to TRBJ2-1; D unresolved. CDR3 length: 14 amino acids. The germline CDR1 and CDR2 sequences are SGHTA and FQGNSA. Between the trimmed V and J ends, which lost 1 base and 6 bases, there was a span of 10 bases. The CDR3 DNA reads TGTGCCAGCAGCTTAGATGGCTTCTTCAATGAGCAGTTCTTC. Translating gives CASSLDGFFNEQFF.

The chain uses TRBV9 and TRBJ2-1; TRBD2 matches 7 bases. The V and J ends lost 0 bases and 4 bases, in that order; junction bases with no gene match: 7. Germline CDR1 and CDR2: SGDLS and YYNGEE. CDR3 length equals 16 residues. This CDR3 is CASSVGAGELYNEQFF. The CDR3 bases are TGTGCCAGCAGCGTAGGTGCGGGGGAACTATACAATGAGCAGTTCTTC.

This clonotype appeared a few times. In DNA form, the CDR3 reads TGCAGTGCTAGAGACCCGGGACAAAGCTCCTACGAGCAGTACTTC. Its protein is CSARDPGQSSYEQYF. The V gene is TRBV20-1, the J gene TRBJ2-7; tentative D call: TRBD1 (6 bases). The CDR3 has 15 residues. Trimming shortened V by 0 bases and J by 0 bases, and 12 bases separated the two germline ends. CDR1 and CDR2 (germline): DFQATT, SNEGSKA (reference sequence).

This clonotype was observed a handful of times. This sequence joins TRBV11-2 and TRBJ2-2, with D tentatively TRBD1 or TRBD2 (6 bases each). V was pared by 0 bases and J by 4 bases, with 9 bases between. CDR3 length equals 15 residues. Germline CDR1 reads SGHAT; CDR2 reads FQNNGV. The CDR3 is CASSLDGGPTGELFF. CDR3 nucleotide sequence: TGTGCCAGCAGCTTAGACGGGGGCCCCACCGGGGAGCTGTTTTTT.

The V call is TRBV11-2, the J call TRBJ2-3; 12 bases are a match to TRBD2. J lost 2 bases, V lost 3 bases, and 6 bases had no gene match. This CDR3 has 17 amino acids. CDR1 SGHAT and CDR2 FQNNGV come from the germline V gene. In DNA form, the CDR3 reads TGTGCCAGCAGCTTTCTGACTAGCGGGAGATACACAGATACGCAGTATTTT. Encoded protein: CASSFLTSGRYTDTQYF.

A few counts support this clonotype. The genes are TRBV5-1 and TRBJ2-3, with 10 bases identical to TRBD2. V lost 1 base, J lost 4 bases, and 3 bases stayed unmatched. Per germline, CDR1 SGHRS and CDR2 YFSETQ. The CDR3 extends over 15 amino acids. The CDR3 protein is CASSLPSGGSDTQYF. The CDR3 DNA reads TGCGCCAGCAGCTTGCCTAGCGGGGGATCAGATACGCAGTATTTT.